The 10 T cell receptor beta chains presented below share a single source sample, sequenced in a study of blood T cells in healthy people across ages. Through a sample-barcoded 5' primer and a J-beta primer mix, a second PCR was run for roughly 6 to 11 cycles. TCRdb redid the calling of the 5' RACE reads with MiXCR, one entry per CDR3 protein. In the table there are over 1,200,000 distinct CDR3 sequences, 59% of which are singletons. Sequenced: blood. The receptors derive from a man younger than 30 in good health.

The table lists this clonotype with a few counts. This chain uses TRBV12-3 or TRBV12-4 with TRBJ2-3; tentative D call: TRBD1 (6 bases). V lost 6 bases and J lost 7, with 17 bases in between. The CDR3 has 14 amino acids. The CDR3, as DNA: TGTGCCAGCAGCCCCACCGTAGGGGGTCATACGCAGTATTTT. This gives the protein CASSPTVGGHTQYF.

The CDR3 DNA reads TGTGCCAGCAGCGTTATAGGACCAAGGGGATCAGATACGCAGTATTTT. Translation gives CASSVIGPRGSDTQYF. This rearrangement joins TRBV9 to TRBJ2-3, with D possibly being TRBD1 (5 bases). The V and J ends lost 2 bases and 4 bases respectively, with 17 bases between them. The CDR3 covers 16 residues. Germline CDR1 reads SGDLS; CDR2 reads YYNGEE.

This chain joins TRBV27 and TRBJ2-5; TRBD1 aligns across 12 bases. Looked up from germline, CDR1 is MNHEY and CDR2 is SMNVEV (reference sequence). J gave up 4 bases and V 6 bases, and 9 bases lay outside the gene matches. The CDR3 contains 16 residues. The CDR3 DNA is TGTGCCAGCAGGAGGGACAGGGGGCGCTCTGGAGAGACCCAGTACTTC. Encoded protein: CASRRDRGRSGETQYF.

This chain connects TRBV25-1 to TRBJ2-7; 7 bases line up with TRBD1. The J call could be wrong; TRBJ2-5 is a better fit for the DNA end. Germline V gene lookup returns CDR1 MGHDK and CDR2 SYGVNS. CDR3 length equals 21 residues. The CDR3 nucleotides are TGTGCCAGCAGTGAATCGGAATATGGCGTTGAGGGGGCAATCGCACGAGAGACCCAGTACTTC. Amino acid sequence: CASSESEYGVEGAIARETQYF.

V gene TRBV3-1 combines with J gene TRBJ1-2; TRBD1 matches at 7 bases. Germline V gene data show CDR1 as LGHDT and CDR2 as YNNKEL (reference sequence). V gave up 3 bases and J gave up 8 bases; unmatched junction bases: 9. The CDR3 sequence is 14 residues long. In nucleotides, the CDR3 is TGTGCCAGCAGCCATCGGGACAGCGCAAGGGGCTACACCTTC. This gives the protein CASSHRDSARGYTF.

This clonotype was detected only a few times. The rearrangement uses TRBV11-3 and TRBJ2-5; D gene uncertain. The CDR3 extends over 13 amino acids. V gave up 1 base and J gave up 5 bases, with 8 bases separating them. CDR1 and CDR2 from the germline V gene are SGHNT and YENEEA. The CDR3 reads CASSLGFTETQYF. In DNA, the CDR3 is TGTGCCAGCAGCTTAGGGTTCACGGAGACCCAGTACTTC.

The V gene is TRBV12-3 or TRBV12-4, the J gene TRBJ2-1; perhaps TRBD2 as D (6 bases). Between the trimmed V and J ends, which lost 4 bases and 9 bases, there was a span of 19 bases. CDR3 length: 15 amino acids. CDR3 region: CASSYRAGGWAEQFF. The DNA of the CDR3 is TGTGCCAGCAGTTACCGAGCTGGAGGGTGGGCTGAGCAGTTCTTC.

V is TRBV7-9 and J is TRBJ2-6; D is perhaps TRBD2 (6 bases). This CDR3 region has 15 residues. CDR1 and CDR2 from the germline V gene are SEHNR and FQNEAQ (reference sequence). V was cut by 5 bases and J by 3 bases, with 11 bases left in between. The CDR3 loop is CASSVGGIGANVLTF. The CDR3 nucleotides are TGTGCCAGCAGCGTGGGGGGAATTGGGGCCAACGTCCTGACTTTC.

The V and J genes are TRBV28 and TRBJ1-2, with 7 positions matching TRBD1. This CDR3 has 15 amino acids. From germline, CDR1 is MDHEN and CDR2 SYDVKM. V dropped 3 bases and J dropped 8; count of bases not matched to a gene: 12. CDR3 loop: CASSFKGGFIIGYTF. The CDR3 DNA is TGTGCCAGCAGTTTTAAAGGGGGCTTTATTATCGGCTACACCTTC.

In the case of this clonotype: A clone one base away is much larger, so this may be a read error. As DNA, the CDR3 is TGTGCCAGCAGCTTAGATGGTCAGGGGGTCTATGGCTACACCTTC. This sequence encodes CASSLDGQGVYGYTF. The rearrangement links TRBV11-2 to TRBJ1-2; 7 positions agree with TRBD1. The CDR3 consists of 15 residues. Germline CDR1 SGHAT, CDR2 FQNNGV. Unmatched junction bases numbered 5, after V lost 0 bases and J lost 4 bases.